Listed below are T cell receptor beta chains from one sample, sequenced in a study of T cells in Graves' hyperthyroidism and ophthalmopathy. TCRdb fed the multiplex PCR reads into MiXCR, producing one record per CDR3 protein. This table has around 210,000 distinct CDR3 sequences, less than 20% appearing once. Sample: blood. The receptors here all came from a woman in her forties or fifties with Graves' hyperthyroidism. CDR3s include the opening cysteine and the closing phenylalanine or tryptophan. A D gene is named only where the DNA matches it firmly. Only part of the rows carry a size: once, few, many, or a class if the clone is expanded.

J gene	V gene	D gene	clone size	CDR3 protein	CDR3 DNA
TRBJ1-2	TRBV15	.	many	CATSRDDRRPNYGYTF	TGTGCCACCAGCAGAGATGACAGGAGACCTAACTATGGCTACACCTTC
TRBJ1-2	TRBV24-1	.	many	CATSDLTTGHGYTF	TGTGCCACCAGTGACCTTACGACAGGCCATGGCTACACCTTC
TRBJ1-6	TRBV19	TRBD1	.	CASTDRQGGRSPLHF	TGTGCCAGTACCGACCGACAGGGCGGAAGGTCACCCCTCCACTTT
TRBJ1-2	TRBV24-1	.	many	CATSDSDTGYTF	TGTGCCACCAGTGATTCCGACACAGGCTACACCTTC
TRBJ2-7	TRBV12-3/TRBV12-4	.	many	CASSSEASYEQYF	TGTGCCAGCAGTTCTGAGGCCTCCTACGAGCAGTACTTC
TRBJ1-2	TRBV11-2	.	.	CASSLGLRYYGYTF	TGTGCCAGCAGCTTAGGCCTCCGGTATTATGGCTACACCTTC
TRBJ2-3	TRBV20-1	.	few	CSASPSWNPGTDTQYF	TGCAGTGCTAGCCCTAGCTGGAATCCGGGCACAGATACGCAGTATTTT
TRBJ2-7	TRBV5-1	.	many	CASSLDGWEQYF	TGCGCCAGCAGCTTGGATGGGTGGGAGCAGTACTTC
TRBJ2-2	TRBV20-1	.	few	CSARILHSGTPITGELFF	TGCAGTGCTAGAATCCTCCACTCCGGGACACCTATTACCGGGGAGCTGTTTTTT
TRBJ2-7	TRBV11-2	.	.	CASSLDGLYEQYF	TGTGCCAGCAGCTTAGACGGTCTCTACGAGCAGTACTTC
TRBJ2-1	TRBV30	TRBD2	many	CAWAGLAGVGEQFF	TGTGCCTGGGCGGGACTAGCGGGAGTGGGTGAGCAGTTCTTC
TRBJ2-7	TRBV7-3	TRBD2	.	CASSSGLAGDYEQYF	TGTGCCAGCAGCTCGGGACTAGCGGGAGACTATGAGCAGTACTTC
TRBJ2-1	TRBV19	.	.	CASSNGAGAGDEQFF	TGTGCCAGCAGCAATGGGGCAGGGGCGGGGGATGAGCAGTTCTTC